A selection of T cell receptor beta chains follows, all from one sample in a study of T cell responses to AZD1222 COVID-19 vaccine. The table came from immunoSEQ multiplex PCR; TCRdb's copy has only in-frame clones and leaves some out. The repertoire includes roughly 120,000 clones, about nine tenths of them detected once, and 1.2% sits in the top ten. The sequences come from peripheral blood, collected on day 0 of AZD1222 vaccination. These receptors were collected from an adult in good health. CDR3s include the opening cysteine and the closing phenylalanine or tryptophan. The order of the fields is V gene, D gene, clone size, J gene, CDR3 protein, CDR3 DNA. The D gene is left open where the match is weak. Size is omitted from some rows. Given values are once, few, many or a class for expanded clones.

>TRBV18|-|-|TRBJ1-1
CASSPLSGKNTEAFF
TGTGCCAGCTCACCACTATCCGGGAAGAACACTGAAGCTTTCTTT
>TRBV9|-|-|TRBJ1-2
CASRPAGANYGYTF
TGTGCCAGCAGGCCCGCAGGCGCTAACTATGGCTACACCTTC
>TRBV18|-|-|TRBJ2-7
CASSATTYEQYF
TGTGCCAGCTCAGCAACGACCTACGAGCAGTACTTC
>TRBV3-1/TRBV3-2|-|-|TRBJ1-2
CASSQGAYGYTF
TGTGCCAGCAGCCAGGGGGCGTACGGCTACACCTTC
>TRBV5-4|-|few|TRBJ1-2
CASSLVGASNYGYTF
TGTGCCAGCAGCTTGGTTGGGGCCTCAAACTATGGCTACACCTTC
>TRBV10-2|-|once|TRBJ1-2
CASSESVGSSGYTF
TGCGCCAGCAGTGAGTCGGTCGGGAGTAGCGGCTACACCTTC
>TRBV18|TRBD2|few|TRBJ2-1
CASSPPAGELAGEQFF
TGTGCCAGCTCACCACCGGCGGGGGAGCTAGCGGGGGAGCAGTTCTTC
>TRBV19|TRBD1|few|TRBJ2-2
CASSTPGQGTGELFF
TGTGCCAGTAGTACTCCGGGACAGGGGACCGGGGAGCTGTTTTTT
>TRBV3-1/TRBV3-2|-|-|TRBJ2-2
CASSQRGTGELFF
TGTGCCAGCAGCCAAAGGGGGACCGGGGAGCTGTTTTTT
>TRBV30|-|-|TRBJ1-4
CAWSVSRSLPTNEKLFF
TGTGCCTGGAGTGTATCCCGGAGCCTCCCAACTAATGAAAAACTGTTTTTT
>TRBV6-5|-|-|TRBJ1-1
CASSSVNTEAFF
TGTGCCAGCAGTAGTGTTAACACTGAAGCTTTCTTT
>TRBV6-5|-|-|TRBJ1-2
CASSPRLGVNYGYTF
TGTGCCAGCAGCCCCCGGTTGGGGGTTAACTATGGCTACACCTTC
>TRBV27|-|-|TRBJ2-7
CASSFSVDYEQYF
TGTGCCAGCAGTTTCTCCGTTGACTACGAGCAGTACTTC
>TRBV27|-|-|TRBJ2-1
CASSLMGDAGNEQFF
TGTGCCAGCAGTTTAATGGGGGATGCGGGCAATGAGCAGTTCTTC
>TRBV7-9|-|once|TRBJ1-5
CASSLGGVGDQPQHF
TGTGCCAGCAGCTTAGGAGGGGTCGGGGATCAGCCCCAGCATTTT
>TRBV6-5|-|-|TRBJ1-1
CASSYGGPGTEAFF
TGTGCCAGCAGTTACGGGGGTCCGGGCACTGAAGCTTTCTTT
>TRBV4-3|-|-|TRBJ2-7
CASSQDITARPLEQYF
TGCGCCAGCAGCCAAGATATCACAGCTCGACCTCTCGAGCAGTACTTC
>TRBV12-3/TRBV12-4|-|-|TRBJ2-5
CASSLEGTQYF
TGTGCCAGCAGTTTAGAGGGGACCCAGTACTTC
>TRBV6-5|TRBD2|-|TRBJ2-2
CASSLDLAGTGELFF
TGTGCCAGCAGCTTGGATCTAGCGGGCACCGGGGAGCTGTTTTTT
>TRBV6-5|-|-|TRBJ2-7
CASSPAPRASEQYF
TGTGCCAGCAGTCCAGCTCCCCGAGCCTCCGAGCAGTACTTC
>TRBV19|TRBD1|-|TRBJ1-1
CATSDRAYTEAFF
TGTGCCACGTCGGACAGGGCATACACTGAAGCTTTCTTT
>TRBV19|TRBD2|-|TRBJ2-1
CASSIAGGFDEQFF
TGTGCCAGTAGTATAGCGGGGGGGTTCGATGAGCAGTTCTTC
>TRBV9|-|-|TRBJ1-3
CASSVATGGVYSGNTIYF
TGTGCCAGCAGCGTAGCAACAGGCGGGGTCTACTCTGGAAACACCATATATTTT
>TRBV5-4|-|-|TRBJ1-6
CASSPVQGGDSPLHF
TGTGCCAGCAGCCCGGTACAGGGTGGCGATTCACCCCTCCACTTT
>TRBV5-6|-|-|TRBJ1-1
CASSIPGTLNTEAFF
TGTGCCAGCAGCATCCCCGGGACATTGAACACTGAAGCTTTCTTT
>TRBV11-3|-|once|TRBJ2-7
CASRTTQGRRSYEQYF
TGTGCCAGCAGAACGACCCAGGGTCGGCGCTCCTACGAGCAGTACTTC
>TRBV29-1|-|once|TRBJ2-2
CSAGPSSGGELFF
TGCAGCGCCGGACCCAGTTCTGGCGGGGAGCTGTTTTTT
>TRBV18|-|-|TRBJ2-7
CASSPAGGPSSYEQYF
TGTGCCAGCTCACCGGCCGGTGGACCCTCCTCCTACGAGCAGTACTTC
>TRBV12-3/TRBV12-4|-|-|TRBJ2-1
CASSDNEQFF
TGTGCCAGCAGCGACAATGAGCAGTTCTTC
>TRBV20-1|TRBD2|-|TRBJ2-1
CSAAGLAEQFF
TGCAGTGCCGCGGGACTAGCGGAGCAGTTCTTC
>TRBV6-5|-|-|TRBJ1-2
CASSSGRDYGYTF
TGTGCCAGCAGTTCCGGACGGGACTATGGCTACACCTTC
>TRBV27|-|-|TRBJ1-2
CASSLAPTYGYTF
TGTGCCAGCAGTTTAGCACCCACCTATGGCTACACCTTC
>TRBV5-4|-|-|TRBJ1-1
CASSSVPGTMNTEAFF
TGTGCCAGCAGCTCAGTACCGGGCACCATGAACACTGAAGCTTTCTTT
>TRBV16|-|-|TRBJ1-6
CASSQGTPRKNSPLHF
TGTGCCAGCAGCCAAGGGACCCCGAGAAAGAATTCACCCCTCCACTTT
>TRBV7-9|-|once|TRBJ1-1
CASSPVLGEPDTEAFF
TGTGCCAGCAGCCCGGTTCTCGGGGAGCCAGACACTGAAGCTTTCTTT
>TRBV6-5|TRBD1|-|TRBJ2-2
CASRDSNTGELFF
TGTGCCAGCCGGGACAGCAACACCGGGGAGCTGTTTTTT
>TRBV7-9|-|-|TRBJ1-1
CASSFGTEAFF
TGTGCCAGCAGCTTTGGAACTGAAGCTTTCTTT
>TRBV6-2/TRBV6-3|-|-|TRBJ2-5
CASSFRDFQETQYF
TGTGCCAGCAGCTTCCGGGACTTCCAAGAGACCCAGTACTTC
>TRBV5-1|TRBD1|-|TRBJ2-1
CASSFGQGTYNEQFF
TGCGCCAGCAGCTTTGGACAGGGAACCTACAATGAGCAGTTCTTC
>TRBV10-3|-|-|TRBJ1-2
CAISGRNNYGYTF
TGTGCCATCAGTGGGAGGAATAACTATGGCTACACCTTC
>TRBV4-1|-|-|TRBJ1-2
CASSQAPGRDYGYTF
TGCGCCAGCAGCCAAGCGCCAGGGCGGGACTATGGCTACACCTTC
>TRBV19|TRBD1|-|TRBJ1-1
CASSTRQGARNTEAFF
TGTGCCAGTAGTACCCGACAGGGGGCGCGGAACACTGAAGCTTTCTTT